This note documents a single TCR beta chain sequence. V was shortened by 0 bases and J by 1 base, with 9 bases between the two germline ends. CDR3 length: 15 amino acids. Per the germline V gene, CDR1 is LGHNA and CDR2 is YSLEER. TCRdb used MiXCR to reprocess the PCR reads, holding one entry per CDR3 protein. The repertoire has about 640,000 distinct CDR3 sequences, just under 20% of them found once; the top ten carry roughly 0.85%. The data stem from a study of molecular identifiers for immune sequencing clone quantification. About the research overall: Split five ways in replicates, RNA from approximately 20,000 or 100,000 naive CD8 cells had four portions sequenced.

The source of this sequence is a human donor in good health. Some libraries in this study had Jurkat cell RNA spiked in. Input material: naive CD8+ T cells from blood, with Jurkat cell RNA spiked in. Sample subset: FACS-sorted CD8+CD4-CCR7+CD45RA+ naive T cells. This rearrangement joins TRBV4-3 to TRBJ1-1; D is ambiguous. The CDR3 region is CASSQEWARNTEAFF. The CDR3 DNA reads TGCGCCAGCAGCCAAGAATGGGCAAGGAACACTGAAGCTTTCTTT.